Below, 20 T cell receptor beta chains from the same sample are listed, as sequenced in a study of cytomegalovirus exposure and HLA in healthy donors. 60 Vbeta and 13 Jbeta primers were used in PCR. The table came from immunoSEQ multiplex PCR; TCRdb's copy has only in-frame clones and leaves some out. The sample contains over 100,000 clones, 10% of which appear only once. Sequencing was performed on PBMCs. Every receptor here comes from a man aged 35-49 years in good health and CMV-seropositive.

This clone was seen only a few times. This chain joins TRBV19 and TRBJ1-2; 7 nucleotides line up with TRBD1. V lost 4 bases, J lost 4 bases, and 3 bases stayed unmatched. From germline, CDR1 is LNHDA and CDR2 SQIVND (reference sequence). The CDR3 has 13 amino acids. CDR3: CASSTGQLYGYTF. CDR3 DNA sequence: TGTGCCAGTAGTACGGGACAGCTCTATGGCTACACCTTC.

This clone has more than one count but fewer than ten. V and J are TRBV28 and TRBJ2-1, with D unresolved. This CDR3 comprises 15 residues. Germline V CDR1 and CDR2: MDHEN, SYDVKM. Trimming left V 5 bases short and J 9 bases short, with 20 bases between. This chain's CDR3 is CASSLLDGYPSEQFF. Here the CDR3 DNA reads TGTGCCAGCAGTCTTCTTGATGGGTACCCTAGTGAGCAGTTCTTC.

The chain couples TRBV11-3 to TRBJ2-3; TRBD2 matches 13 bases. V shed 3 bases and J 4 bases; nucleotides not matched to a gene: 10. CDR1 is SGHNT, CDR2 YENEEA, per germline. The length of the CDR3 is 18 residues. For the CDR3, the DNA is TGTGCCAGCAGCTTCCCCCGGACTAGCGGGAGTAAATCAGATACGCAGTATTTT. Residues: CASSFPRTSGSKSDTQYF.

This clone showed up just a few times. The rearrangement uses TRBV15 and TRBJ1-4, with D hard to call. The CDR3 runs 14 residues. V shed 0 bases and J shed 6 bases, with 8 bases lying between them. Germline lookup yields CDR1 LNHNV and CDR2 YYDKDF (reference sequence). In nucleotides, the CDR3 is TGTGCCACCAGCAGAGAATCTACAGATGAAAAACTGTTTTTT. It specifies CATSRESTDEKLFF.

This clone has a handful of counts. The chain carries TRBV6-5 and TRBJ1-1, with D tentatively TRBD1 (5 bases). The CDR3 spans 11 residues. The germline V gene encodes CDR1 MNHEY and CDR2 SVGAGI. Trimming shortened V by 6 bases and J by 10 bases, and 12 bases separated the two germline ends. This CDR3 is CASSQGSGAFF. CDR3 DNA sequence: TGTGCCAGCAGCCAGGGTTCGGGAGCTTTCTTT.

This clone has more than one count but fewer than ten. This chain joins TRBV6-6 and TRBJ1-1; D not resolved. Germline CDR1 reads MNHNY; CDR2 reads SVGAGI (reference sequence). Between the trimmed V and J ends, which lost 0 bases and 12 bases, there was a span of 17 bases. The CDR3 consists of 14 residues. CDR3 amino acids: CASSYSTQTGSTFF. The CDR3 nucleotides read TGTGCCAGCAGTTACTCGACGCAGACGGGGTCGACTTTCTTT.

The CDR3 protein is CASSVTSGRTGELFF. The CDR3, as DNA: TGTGCCAGCAGCGTGACTAGCGGGCGCACCGGGGAGCTGTTTTTT. The chain is built from TRBV7-8 and TRBJ2-2; TRBD2 agrees at 10 bases. CDR1 is SGHVS and CDR2 is FQNEAQ in the germline V gene. Trimming removed 5 bases from V and 4 bases from J; junction bases left unmatched: 4. The CDR3 has 15 residues.

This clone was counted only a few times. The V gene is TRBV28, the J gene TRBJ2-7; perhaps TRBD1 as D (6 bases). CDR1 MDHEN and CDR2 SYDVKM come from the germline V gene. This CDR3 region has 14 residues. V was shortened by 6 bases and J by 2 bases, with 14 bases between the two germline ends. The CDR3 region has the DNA TGTGCCAGCAGCACAAACAGGGCAACCTACGAGCAGTACTTC. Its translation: CASSTNRATYEQYF.

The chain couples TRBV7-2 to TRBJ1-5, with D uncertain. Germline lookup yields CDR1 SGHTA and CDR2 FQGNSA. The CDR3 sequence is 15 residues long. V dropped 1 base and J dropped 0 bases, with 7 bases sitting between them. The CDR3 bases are TGTGCCAGCAGCTTAGGAGCCTATAGCAATCAGCCCCAGCATTTT. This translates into CASSLGAYSNQPQHF.

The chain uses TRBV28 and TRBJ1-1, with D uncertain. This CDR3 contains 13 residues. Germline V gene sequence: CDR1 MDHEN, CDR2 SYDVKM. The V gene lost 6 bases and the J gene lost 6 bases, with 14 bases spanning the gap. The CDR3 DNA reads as TGTGCCAGCAGCCCGGGGAGGAGGGCTGAAGCTTTCTTT. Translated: CASSPGRRAEAFF.

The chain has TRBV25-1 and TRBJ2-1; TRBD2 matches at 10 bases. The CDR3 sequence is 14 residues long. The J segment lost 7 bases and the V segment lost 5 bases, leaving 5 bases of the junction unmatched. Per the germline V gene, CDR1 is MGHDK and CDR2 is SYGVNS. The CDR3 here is CASSLAGGQNEQFF. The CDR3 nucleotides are TGTGCCAGCAGTTTAGCGGGAGGTCAAAATGAGCAGTTCTTC.

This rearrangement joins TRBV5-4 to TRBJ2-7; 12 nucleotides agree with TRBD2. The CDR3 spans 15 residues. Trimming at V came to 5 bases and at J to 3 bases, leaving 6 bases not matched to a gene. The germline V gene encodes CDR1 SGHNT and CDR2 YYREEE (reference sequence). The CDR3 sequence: CASRSLTSGGYEQYF. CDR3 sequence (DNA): TGTGCCAGCAGATCCTTGACTAGCGGGGGCTACGAGCAGTACTTC.

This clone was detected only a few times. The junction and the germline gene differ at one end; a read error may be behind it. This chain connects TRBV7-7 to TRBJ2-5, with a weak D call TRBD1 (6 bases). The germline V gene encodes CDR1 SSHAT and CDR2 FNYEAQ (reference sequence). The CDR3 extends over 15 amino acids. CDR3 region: CASSLLSRTEETQYF. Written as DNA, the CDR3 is TGTGCTAGCAGCTTACTCTCCCGGACAGAAGAGACCCAGTACTTC.

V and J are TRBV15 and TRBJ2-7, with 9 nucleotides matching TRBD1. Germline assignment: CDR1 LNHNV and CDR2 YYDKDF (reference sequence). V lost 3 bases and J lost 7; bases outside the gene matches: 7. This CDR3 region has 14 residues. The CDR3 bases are TGTGCCACCAGCAGGGACAGGGGAACGGAAGAGCAGTACTTC. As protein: CATSRDRGTEEQYF.

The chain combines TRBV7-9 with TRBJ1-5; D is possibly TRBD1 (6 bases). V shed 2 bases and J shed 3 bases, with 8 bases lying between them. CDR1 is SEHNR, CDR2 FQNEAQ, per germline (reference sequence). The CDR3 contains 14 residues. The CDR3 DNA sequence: TGTGCCAGCAGCTTAACAGGGTTCAATCAGCCCCAGCATTTT. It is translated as CASSLTGFNQPQHF.

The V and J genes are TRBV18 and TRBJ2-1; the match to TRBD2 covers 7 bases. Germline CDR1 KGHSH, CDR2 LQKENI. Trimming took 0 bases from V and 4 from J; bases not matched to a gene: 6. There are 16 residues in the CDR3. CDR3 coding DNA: TGTGCCAGCTCACCACCTATCACTAGCGTATACAATGAGCAGTTCTTC. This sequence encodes CASSPPITSVYNEQFF.

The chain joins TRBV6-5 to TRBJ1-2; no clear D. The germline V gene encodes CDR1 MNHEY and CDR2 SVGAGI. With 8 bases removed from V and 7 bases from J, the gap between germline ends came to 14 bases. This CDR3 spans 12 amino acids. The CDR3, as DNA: TGTGCCAGCGCCTCTCAGCGCCGTGGCTACACCTTC. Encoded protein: CASASQRRGYTF.

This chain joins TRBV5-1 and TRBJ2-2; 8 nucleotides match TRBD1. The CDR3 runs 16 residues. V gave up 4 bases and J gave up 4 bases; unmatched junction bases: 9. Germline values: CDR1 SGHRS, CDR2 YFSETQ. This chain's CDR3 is CASSATGVGGTGELFF. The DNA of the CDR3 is TGCGCCAGCAGCGCGACAGGGGTTGGTGGCACCGGGGAGCTGTTTTTT.

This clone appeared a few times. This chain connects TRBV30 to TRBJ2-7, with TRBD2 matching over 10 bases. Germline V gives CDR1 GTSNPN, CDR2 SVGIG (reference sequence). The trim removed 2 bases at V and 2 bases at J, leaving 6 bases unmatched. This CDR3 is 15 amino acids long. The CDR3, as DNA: TGTGCCTGGAGTCGGACTAGCGGACATCCCTACGAGCAGTACTTC. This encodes CAWSRTSGHPYEQYF.

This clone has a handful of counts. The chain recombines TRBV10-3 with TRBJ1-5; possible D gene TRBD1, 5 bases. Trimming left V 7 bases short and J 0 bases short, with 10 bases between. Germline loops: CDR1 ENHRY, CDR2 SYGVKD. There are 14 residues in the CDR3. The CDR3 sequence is CAINSGNSNQPQHF. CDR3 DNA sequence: TGTGCCATCAACTCAGGGAATAGCAATCAGCCCCAGCATTTT.